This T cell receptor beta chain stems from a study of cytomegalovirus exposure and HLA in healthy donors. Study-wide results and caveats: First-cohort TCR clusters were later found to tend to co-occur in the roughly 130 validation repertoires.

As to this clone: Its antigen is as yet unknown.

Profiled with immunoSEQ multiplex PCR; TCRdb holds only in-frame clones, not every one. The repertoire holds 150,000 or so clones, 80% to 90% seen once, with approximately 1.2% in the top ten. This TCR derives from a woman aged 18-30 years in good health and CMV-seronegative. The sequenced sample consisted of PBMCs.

CDR3 residues: CASSGFGPTGSLHF. CDR3 nucleotides: TGTGCCAGCAGTGGCTTTGGCCCGACCGGGTCCCTCCACTTT. The V and J genes are TRBV2 and TRBJ1-6; D unclear. The CDR3 has 14 residues. Trimming took 4 bases from V and 14 from J, leaving 18 bases between them. In germline, CDR1 is SNHLY, CDR2 FYNNEI.